The subject of this entry is one T cell receptor beta chain. Study processing details: How many nucleated cells were present was estimated from reference gene primer amplification. Clones were sequenced by immunoSEQ multiplex PCR, and TCRdb holds only the in-frame ones, with some missing. V and J calls and clone size follow that table, whereas D and trimming were derived from the DNA. The data contain 200,000 to 300,000 clones, 91% of them singletons. The record originates from a study of blood T cell repertoires in COVID-19. Study summary: Material from acute and convalescent COVID-19 was sourced from the United States, Italy and Spain. T cells, B-cell-depleted T cells, or PBMCs provided the cDNA or gDNA that served as material.

Looked up from germline, CDR1 is SGHKS and CDR2 is YYEKEE (reference sequence). The CDR3 spans 15 residues. V lost 2 bases to trimming and J lost 4 bases; unmatched junction nucleotides: 7. While infection was still active, Seattle patients were enrolled and then followed longitudinally. The sequenced sample consisted of peripheral blood. This TCR derives from a young adult with COVID-19, enrolled during active disease. The chain joins TRBV5-5 to TRBJ2-5; 8 bases agree with TRBD2. The CDR3 nucleotides read TGTGCCAGCAGCTTAGACGGGAGGGTTGGAGAGACCCAGTACTTC. This sequence encodes CASSLDGRVGETQYF.